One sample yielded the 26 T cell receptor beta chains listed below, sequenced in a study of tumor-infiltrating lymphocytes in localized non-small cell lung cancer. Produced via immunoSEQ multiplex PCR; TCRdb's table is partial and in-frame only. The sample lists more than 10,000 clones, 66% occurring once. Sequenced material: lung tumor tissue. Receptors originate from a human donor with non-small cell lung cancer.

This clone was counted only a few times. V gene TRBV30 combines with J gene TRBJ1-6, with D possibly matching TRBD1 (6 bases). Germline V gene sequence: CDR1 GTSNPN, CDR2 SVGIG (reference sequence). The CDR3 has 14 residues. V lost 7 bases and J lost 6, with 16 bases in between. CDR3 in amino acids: CAYRQDAGNSPLHF. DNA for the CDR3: TGTGCCTATAGACAGGACGCGGGTAATTCACCCCTCCACTTT.

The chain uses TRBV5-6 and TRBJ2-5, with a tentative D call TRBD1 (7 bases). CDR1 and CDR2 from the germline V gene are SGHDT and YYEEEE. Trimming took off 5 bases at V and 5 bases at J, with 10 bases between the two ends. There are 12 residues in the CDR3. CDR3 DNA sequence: TGTGCCAGCAGTCCAGGGGGGGAGACCCAGTACTTC. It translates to CASSPGGETQYF. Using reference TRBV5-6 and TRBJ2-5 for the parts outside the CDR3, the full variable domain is DAGVTQSPTHLIKTRGQQVTLRCSPKSGHDTVSWYQQALGQGPQFIFQYYEEEERQRGNFPDRFSGHQFPNYSSELNVNALLLGDSALYLCASSPGGETQYFGPGTRLLVL.

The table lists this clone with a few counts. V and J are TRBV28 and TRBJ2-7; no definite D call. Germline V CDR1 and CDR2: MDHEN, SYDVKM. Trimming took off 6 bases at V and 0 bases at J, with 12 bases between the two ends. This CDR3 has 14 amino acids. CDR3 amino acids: CASRWTPSSYEQYF. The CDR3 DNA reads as TGTGCCAGCAGGTGGACGCCCAGCTCCTACGAGCAGTACTTC.

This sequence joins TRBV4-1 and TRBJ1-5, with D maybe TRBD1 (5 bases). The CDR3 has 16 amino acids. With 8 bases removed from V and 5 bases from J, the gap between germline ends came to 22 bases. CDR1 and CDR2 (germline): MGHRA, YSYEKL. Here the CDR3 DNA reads TGCGCCAGCGCGCGGGGGGATTCCAGAGGCGATCAGCCCCAGCATTTT. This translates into CASARGDSRGDQPQHF.

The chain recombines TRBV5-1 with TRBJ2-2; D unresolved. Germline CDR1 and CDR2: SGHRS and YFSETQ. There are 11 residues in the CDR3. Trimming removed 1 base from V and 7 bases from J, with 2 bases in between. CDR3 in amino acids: CASSLYGELFF. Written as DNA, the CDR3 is TGCGCCAGCAGCTTGTACGGGGAGCTGTTTTTT.

CDR3 coding DNA: TGCGCCAGCAGCTTGGATCGGGGGCAGCCCCAGCATTTT. This codes for CASSLDRGQPQHF. V gene TRBV5-1 combines with J gene TRBJ1-5, with a weak D call TRBD1 (5 bases). The CDR3 is 13 residues long. Trimming shortened V by 0 bases and J by 7 bases, and 8 bases separated the two germline ends. Germline lookup yields CDR1 SGHRS and CDR2 YFSETQ.

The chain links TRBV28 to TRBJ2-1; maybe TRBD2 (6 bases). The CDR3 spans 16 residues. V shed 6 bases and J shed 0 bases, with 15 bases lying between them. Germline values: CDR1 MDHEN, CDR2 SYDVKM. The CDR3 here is CASSRRAGSSYNEQFF. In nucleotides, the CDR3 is TGTGCCAGCAGCCGCCGCGCGGGGAGCTCCTACAATGAGCAGTTCTTC.

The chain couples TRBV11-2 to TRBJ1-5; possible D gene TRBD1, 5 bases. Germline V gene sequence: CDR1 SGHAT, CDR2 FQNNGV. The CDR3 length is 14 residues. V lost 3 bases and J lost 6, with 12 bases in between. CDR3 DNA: TGTGCCAGCAGCTTTGGGGCGGGCGGTCAGCCCCAGCATTTT. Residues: CASSFGAGGQPQHF.

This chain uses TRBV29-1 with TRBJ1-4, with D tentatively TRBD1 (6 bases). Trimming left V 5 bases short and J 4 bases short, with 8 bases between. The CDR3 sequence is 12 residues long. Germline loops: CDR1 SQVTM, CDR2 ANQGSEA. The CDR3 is CSVRQVNEKLFF. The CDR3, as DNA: TGCAGCGTTAGACAGGTTAATGAAAAACTGTTTTTT.

The CDR3 bases are TGCAGCGCTCCGGTGGAGGTCGGGAATGAGCAGTTCTTC. It is translated as CSAPVEVGNEQFF. The chain recombines TRBV29-1 with TRBJ2-1, with D tentatively TRBD2 (5 bases). The germline V gene has CDR1 SQVTM and CDR2 ANQGSEA. The CDR3 is made up of 13 amino acids. Trimming removed 7 bases from V and 7 bases from J, with 17 bases in between.

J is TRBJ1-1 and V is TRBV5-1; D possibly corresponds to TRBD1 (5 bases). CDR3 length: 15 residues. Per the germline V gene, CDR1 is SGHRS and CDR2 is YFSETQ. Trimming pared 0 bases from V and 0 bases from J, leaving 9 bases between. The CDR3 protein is CASSLAPGMNTEAFF. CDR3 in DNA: TGCGCCAGCAGCTTGGCCCCAGGGATGAACACTGAAGCTTTCTTT.

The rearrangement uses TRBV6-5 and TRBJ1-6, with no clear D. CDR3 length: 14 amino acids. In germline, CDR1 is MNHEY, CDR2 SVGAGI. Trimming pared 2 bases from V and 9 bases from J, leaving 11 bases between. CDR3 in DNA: TGTGCCAGCAGTTACGGAATTGGGGTTTCACCCCTCCACTTT. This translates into CASSYGIGVSPLHF.

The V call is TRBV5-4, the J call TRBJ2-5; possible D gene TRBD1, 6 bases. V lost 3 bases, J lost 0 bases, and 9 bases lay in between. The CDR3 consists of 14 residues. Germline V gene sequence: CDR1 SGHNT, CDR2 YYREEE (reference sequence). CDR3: CASSYTGNQETQYF. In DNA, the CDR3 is TGTGCCAGCAGCTATACAGGGAACCAAGAGACCCAGTACTTC.

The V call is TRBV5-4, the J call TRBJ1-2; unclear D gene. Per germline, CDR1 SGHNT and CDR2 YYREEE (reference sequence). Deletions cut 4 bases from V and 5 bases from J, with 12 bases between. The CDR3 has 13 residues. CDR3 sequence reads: CASSPDLGYGYTF. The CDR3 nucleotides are TGTGCCAGCAGCCCCGACTTGGGATATGGCTACACCTTC.

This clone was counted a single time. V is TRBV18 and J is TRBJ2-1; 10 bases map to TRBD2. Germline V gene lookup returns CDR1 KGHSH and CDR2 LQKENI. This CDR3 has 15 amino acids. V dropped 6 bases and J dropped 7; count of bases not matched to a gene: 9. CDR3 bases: TGTGCCAGCTCCCCAGCTAGCGGGGGAAAGAATGAGCAGTTCTTC. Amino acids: CASSPASGGKNEQFF.

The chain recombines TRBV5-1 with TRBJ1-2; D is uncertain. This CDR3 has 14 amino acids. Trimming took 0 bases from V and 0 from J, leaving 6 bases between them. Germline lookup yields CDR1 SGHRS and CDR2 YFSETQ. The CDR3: CASSLDIANYGYTF. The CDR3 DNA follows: TGCGCCAGCAGCTTGGACATAGCTAACTATGGCTACACCTTC.

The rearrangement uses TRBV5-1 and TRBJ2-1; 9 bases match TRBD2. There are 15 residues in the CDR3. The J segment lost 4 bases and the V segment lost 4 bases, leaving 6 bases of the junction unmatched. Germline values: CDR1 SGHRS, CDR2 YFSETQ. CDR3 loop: CASSILAGEYNEQFF. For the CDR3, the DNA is TGCGCCAGCAGCATATTAGCGGGAGAGTACAATGAGCAGTTCTTC.

The CDR3 DNA is TGCGCCAGCACAGACCCAGGGGCGGAAGAGACCCAGTACTTC. Amino acid sequence: CASTDPGAEETQYF. The V gene is TRBV5-1, the J gene TRBJ2-5; a possible D gene is TRBD1 (6 bases). Per germline, CDR1 SGHRS and CDR2 YFSETQ. V lost 6 bases and J 3 bases, leaving 15 bases between the germline ends. This CDR3 spans 14 amino acids.

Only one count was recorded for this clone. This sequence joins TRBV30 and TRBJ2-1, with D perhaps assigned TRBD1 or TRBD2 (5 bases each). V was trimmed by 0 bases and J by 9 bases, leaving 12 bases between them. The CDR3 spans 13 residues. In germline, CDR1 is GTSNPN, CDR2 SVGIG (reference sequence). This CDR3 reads CAWSVLARGEQFF. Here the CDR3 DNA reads TGTGCCTGGAGTGTACTGGCGAGGGGTGAGCAGTTCTTC. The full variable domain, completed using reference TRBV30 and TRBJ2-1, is SQTIHQWPATLVQPVGSPLSLECTVEGTSNPNLYWYRQAAGRGLQLLFYSVGIGQISSEVPQNLSASRPQDRQFILSSKKLLLSDSGFYLCAWSVLARGEQFFGPGTRLTVL.

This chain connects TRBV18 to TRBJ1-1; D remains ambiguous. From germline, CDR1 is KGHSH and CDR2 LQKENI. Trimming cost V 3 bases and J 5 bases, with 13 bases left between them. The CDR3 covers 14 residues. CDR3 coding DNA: TGTGCCAGCTCACCCCCTAGCCTCGGAACTGAAGCTTTCTTT. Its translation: CASSPPSLGTEAFF.

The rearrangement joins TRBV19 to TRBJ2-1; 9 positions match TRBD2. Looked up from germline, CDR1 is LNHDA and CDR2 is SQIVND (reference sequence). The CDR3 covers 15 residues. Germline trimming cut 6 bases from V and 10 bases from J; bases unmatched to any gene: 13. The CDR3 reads CASREAGGTRLEQFF. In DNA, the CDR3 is TGTGCCAGTAGGGAGGCGGGGGGGACCCGCTTGGAGCAGTTCTTC.

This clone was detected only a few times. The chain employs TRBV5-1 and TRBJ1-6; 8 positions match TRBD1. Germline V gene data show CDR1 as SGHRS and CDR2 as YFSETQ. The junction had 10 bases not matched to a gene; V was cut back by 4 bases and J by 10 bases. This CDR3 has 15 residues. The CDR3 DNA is TGCGCCAGCAGCGGTGGACAGGGATTAGGCTCACCCCTCCACTTT. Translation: CASSGGQGLGSPLHF.

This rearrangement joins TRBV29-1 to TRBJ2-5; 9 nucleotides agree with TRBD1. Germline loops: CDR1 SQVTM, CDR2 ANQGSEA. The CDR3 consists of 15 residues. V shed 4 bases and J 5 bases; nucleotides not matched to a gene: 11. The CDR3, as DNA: TGCAGCGTTGCAAAGACAGGGGGGGTTTCTGAGACCCAGTACTTC. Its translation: CSVAKTGGVSETQYF.

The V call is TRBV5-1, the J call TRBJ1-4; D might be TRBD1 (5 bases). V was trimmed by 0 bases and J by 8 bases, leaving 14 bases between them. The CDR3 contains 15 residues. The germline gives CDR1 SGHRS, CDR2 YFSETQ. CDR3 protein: CASSLDGQGAEKLFF. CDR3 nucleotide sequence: TGCGCCAGCAGCTTGGATGGCCAAGGGGCCGAAAAACTGTTTTTT.

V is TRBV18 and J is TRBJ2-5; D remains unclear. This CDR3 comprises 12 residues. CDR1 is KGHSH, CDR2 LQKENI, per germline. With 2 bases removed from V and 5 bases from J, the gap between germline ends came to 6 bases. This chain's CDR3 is CASSPMSETQYF. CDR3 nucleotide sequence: TGTGCCAGCTCACCAATGTCCGAGACCCAGTACTTC.

CDR3 in DNA: TGTGCCAGCTCACCACCCGGCGGGGGGGCCTCCAATGAGCAGTTCTTC. Amino acid sequence: CASSPPGGGASNEQFF. The rearrangement joins TRBV18 to TRBJ2-1; 9 positions agree with TRBD2. The CDR3 sequence is 16 residues long. Looked up from germline, CDR1 is KGHSH and CDR2 is LQKENI. The J segment lost 6 bases and the V segment lost 0 bases, leaving 6 bases of the junction unmatched.